This TCR beta chain was documented in a study of T cell changes during pregnancy in multiple sclerosis. Assay: immunoSEQ multiplex PCR; the TCRdb copy retains only in-frame clones and omits some. The data show around 66,000 clones, 90% seen once. The CDR3 consists of 13 residues. CDR1 is SGDLS, CDR2 YYNGEE, per germline. The V gene lost 4 bases and the J gene lost 3 bases, with 10 bases spanning the gap. This sample comprised peripheral blood, obtained in the first trimester of pregnancy. The sequence derives from a female donor in good health, enrolled as a control in a pregnancy study. The V gene is TRBV9, the J gene TRBJ2-5, with D perhaps TRBD2 (6 bases). The CDR3 region is CASSPWGEETQYF. The DNA of the CDR3 is TGTGCCAGCAGCCCCTGGGGGGAAGAGACCCAGTACTTC.